This section outlines one T cell receptor (beta chain) sequence together with its context. The data stem from a study of blood T cell repertoires in COVID-19. About the study: Sample material is recorded as cDNA or gDNA derived from T cells, B-cell-depleted T cells, or PBMCs.

Germline V gives CDR1 LNHDA, CDR2 SQIVND (reference sequence). J was trimmed by 7 bases and V by 5 bases; bases with no gene match: 6. There are 13 residues in the CDR3. Original processing notes: Reference gene primer amplification yielded estimated nucleated cell counts. The repertoire was sequenced with immunoSEQ multiplex PCR; TCRdb's copy has only in-frame clones and lacks some. The D gene and trimming were derived from the DNA, and the V and J assignments and clone size from that table. The table has 80,000 to 100,000 clones, less than 90% seen once. This chain links TRBV19 with TRBJ2-3; TRBD1 matches 7 bases. The receptor's source is a woman aged 80 or over with acute or convalescent COVID-19. Material for sequencing was peripheral blood. This CDR3 is CASSETGAYTQYF. CDR3 DNA sequence: TGTGCCAGTAGTGAAACAGGGGCCTATACGCAGTATTTT. Full variable domain (rest looked up from reference TRBV19 and TRBJ2-3): DGGITQSPKYLFRKEGQNVTLSCEQNLNHDAMYWYRQDPGQGLRLIYYSQIVNDFQKGDIAEGYSVSREKKESFPLTVTSAQKNPTAFYLCASSETGAYTQYFGPGTRLTVL.